This T cell receptor beta chain was sequenced in a study of radiation and T cells in renal cell carcinoma. Turning to the study itself: Nephrectomy followed 15 Gy stereotactic body radiation by 4 weeks.

To note about this clone: Its antigen remains unidentified.

Time point reported: blood 2 weeks post-SBRT. Treatment of the sample: 15 Gy SBRT to primary tumor, nephrectomy 4 weeks later. The patient's renal cell carcinoma had clear cell pathology. Study results and caveats: Baseline intratumoral clonotype presence is unknown without pretreatment biopsies. Top tumor clonotypes rose in blood 2 weeks post-radiation, then contracted.

Generated by immunoSEQ multiplex PCR, the TCRdb table keeps only in-frame clones and is missing some. The profile shows more than 150,000 clones, around 90% of them singletons. Germline assignment: CDR1 MNHEY and CDR2 SVGAGI. Trimming took off 4 bases at V and 7 bases at J, with 19 bases between the two ends. This CDR3 has 15 residues. The TCR sequence derives from a woman in her forties or fifties with renal cell carcinoma. Sequenced here: blood, sampled from a patient whose treatment included radiotherapy and nephrectomy. The V gene is TRBV6-5, the J gene TRBJ1-1, with D tentatively TRBD1 (5 bases). CDR3 region: CASSLRGRNDFEAFF. The CDR3, as DNA: TGTGCCAGCAGTTTAAGGGGTAGAAACGACTTTGAAGCTTTCTTT.